The rows below give T cell receptor beta chains drawn from one sample of a study of control samples from healthy donors and cancer patients. TCRdb keeps only in-frame clones here, not all; method: immunoSEQ multiplex PCR. The sample holds about 94,000 clones, over 75% seen once. Sequencing was performed on blood. The receptors derive from a woman between 18 and 29 years old in good health. Both conserved end residues are part of each CDR3. Fields, in order: D gene, J gene, clone size, V gene, CDR3 protein, CDR3 DNA. The D gene is left open where the match is weak. Clone size is shown for a subset of rows, as once, few, many or a class of expanded clone.

>NA|TRBJ2-5|NA|TRBV5-6
CASSLKRAIGETQYF
TGTGCCAGCAGCTTGAAGAGGGCCATCGGCGAGACCCAGTACTTC
>TRBD1|TRBJ2-6|once|TRBV15
CATSRGTGGDRANVLTF
TGTGCCACCAGCAGAGGGACAGGGGGCGACCGAGCCAACGTCCTGACTTTC
>TRBD2|TRBJ2-1|NA|TRBV7-3
CASSSNSGGAGEQFF
TGTGCCAGCAGCTCGAATAGCGGGGGGGCTGGTGAGCAGTTCTTC
>NA|TRBJ1-4|NA|TRBV7-9
CASSSPDLGEKLFF
TGTGCCAGCAGCTCCCCGGATCTTGGCGAAAAACTGTTTTTT
>NA|TRBJ1-3|NA|TRBV29-1
CSVARASSGNTIYF
TGCAGCGTTGCCCGGGCAAGCTCTGGAAACACCATATATTTT
>TRBD2|TRBJ2-2|NA|TRBV5-4
CASTDTSGGAAGELFF
TGTGCCAGCACCGATACTAGCGGGGGGGCGGCCGGGGAGCTGTTTTTT
>NA|TRBJ2-7|NA|TRBV27
CASSLSLAYEQYF
TGTGCCAGCAGTTTATCGCTCGCCTACGAGCAGTACTTC
>NA|TRBJ2-7|NA|TRBV11-3
CASSFNPLASEQYF
TGTGCCAGCAGCTTTAACCCTTTAGCCTCCGAGCAGTACTTC
>TRBD1|TRBJ1-2|NA|TRBV9
CASSPRTGTNYGYTF
TGTGCCAGCAGCCCCCGGACAGGGACTAACTATGGCTACACCTTC
>TRBD1|TRBJ1-2|NA|TRBV5-1
CASSIGQGDGYTF
TGCGCCAGCAGCATAGGACAGGGGGACGGCTACACCTTC
>NA|TRBJ2-7|NA|TRBV25-1
CASSETRGSAYEQYF
TGTGCCAGCAGTGAAACAAGGGGGAGCGCCTACGAGCAGTACTTC
>NA|TRBJ1-1|NA|TRBV5-8
CASSLHMGTEAFF
TGTGCCAGCAGCCTTCATATGGGGACTGAAGCTTTCTTT
>TRBD1|TRBJ1-5|NA|TRBV7-8
CASSDRGGQPQHF
TGTGCCAGCAGCGACAGGGGAGGTCAGCCCCAGCATTTT
>NA|TRBJ2-5|NA|TRBV27
CASSSPGARAETQYF
TGTGCCAGCAGTTCCCCAGGGGCGCGGGCGGAGACCCAGTACTTC
>TRBD2|TRBJ2-5|NA|TRBV18
CASSPRPGGATQETQYF
TGTGCCAGCTCACCACGACCCGGGGGGGCGACCCAAGAGACCCAGTACTTC
>TRBD1|TRBJ2-4|NA|TRBV4-1
CASSQPGQGKNIQYF
TGCGCCAGCAGCCAACCGGGACAGGGGAAAAACATTCAGTACTTC
>NA|TRBJ2-5|NA|TRBV12-5
CASGPTTGWETQYF
TGTGCTAGTGGTCCAACGACAGGTTGGGAGACCCAGTACTTC
>NA|TRBJ2-5|NA|TRBV24-1
CATSTPGAGSQETQYF
TGTGCCACCAGTACACCGGGAGCCGGCTCACAAGAGACCCAGTACTTC
>NA|TRBJ2-2|NA|TRBV7-3
CASSFGTSDTGELFF
TGTGCCAGCAGCTTCGGGACTTCCGACACCGGGGAGCTGTTTTTT
>NA|TRBJ2-1|once|TRBV3-1/TRBV3-2
CASGEVPGGYYNEQFF
TGTGCCAGCGGAGAAGTACCCGGAGGATACTACAATGAGCAGTTCTTC
>NA|TRBJ1-5|few|TRBV2
CASSGTNQPQHF
TGTGCCAGCAGCGGTACTAATCAGCCCCAGCATTTT
>TRBD1|TRBJ2-1|NA|TRBV2
CASSPGGTYNEQFF
TGTGCCAGCAGCCCAGGGGGAACCTACAATGAGCAGTTCTTC
>NA|TRBJ2-2|NA|TRBV2
CASTKVVPNTGELFF
TGTGCCAGCACAAAAGTGGTTCCGAACACCGGGGAGCTGTTTTTT
>NA|TRBJ1-1|NA|TRBV5-6
CASSFAGVSEAFF
TGTGCCAGCAGCTTCGCCGGAGTAAGTGAAGCTTTCTTT